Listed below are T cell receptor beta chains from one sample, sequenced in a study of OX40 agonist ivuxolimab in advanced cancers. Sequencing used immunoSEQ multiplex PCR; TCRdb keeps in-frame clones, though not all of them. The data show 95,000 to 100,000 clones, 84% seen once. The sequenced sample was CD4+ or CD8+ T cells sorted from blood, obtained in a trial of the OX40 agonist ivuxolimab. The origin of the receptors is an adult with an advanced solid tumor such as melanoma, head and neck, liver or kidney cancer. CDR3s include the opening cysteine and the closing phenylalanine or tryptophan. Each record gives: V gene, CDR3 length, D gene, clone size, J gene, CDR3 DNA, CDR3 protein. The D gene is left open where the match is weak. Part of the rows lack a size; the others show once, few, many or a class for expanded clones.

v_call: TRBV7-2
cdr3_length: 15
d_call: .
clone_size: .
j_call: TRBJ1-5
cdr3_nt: TGTGCCAGCAGCGAGACACATTATAGCAATCAGCCCCAGCATTTT
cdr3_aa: CASSETHYSNQPQHF

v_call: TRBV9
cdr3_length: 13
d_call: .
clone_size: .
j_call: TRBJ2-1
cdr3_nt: TGTGCCAGCAGCGTCGGGACAAACAATGAGCAGTTCTTC
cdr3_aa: CASSVGTNNEQFF

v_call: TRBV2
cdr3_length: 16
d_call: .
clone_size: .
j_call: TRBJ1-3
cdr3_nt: TGTGCCAGCAGTGGAATAGAGGGCATCTCTGGAAACACCATATATTTT
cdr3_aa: CASSGIEGISGNTIYF

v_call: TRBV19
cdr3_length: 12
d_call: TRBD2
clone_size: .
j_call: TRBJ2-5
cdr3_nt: TGTGCCAGTAGTAGGACTAGGGAGACCCAGTACTTC
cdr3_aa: CASSRTRETQYF

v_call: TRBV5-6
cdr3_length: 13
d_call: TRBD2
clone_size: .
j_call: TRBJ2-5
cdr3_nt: TGTGCCAGCATCCGCGGGAGAGGGGAGACCCAGTACTTC
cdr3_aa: CASIRGRGETQYF

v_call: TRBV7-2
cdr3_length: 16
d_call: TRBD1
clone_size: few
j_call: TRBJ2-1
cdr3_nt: TGTGCCAGCAGCTTAGCCAGGGGGCCTACTTACAATGAGCAGTTCTTC
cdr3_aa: CASSLARGPTYNEQFF

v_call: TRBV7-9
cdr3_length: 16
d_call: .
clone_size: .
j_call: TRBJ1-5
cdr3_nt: TGTGCCAGCAGCTCGGACAGCCTACTCTCCAATCAGCCCCAGCATTTT
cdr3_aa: CASSSDSLLSNQPQHF

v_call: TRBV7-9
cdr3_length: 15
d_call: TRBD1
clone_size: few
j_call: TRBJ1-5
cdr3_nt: TGTGCCAGCAGCTTAGGGACAGGGGAGGGCCAGCCCCAGCATTTT
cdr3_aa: CASSLGTGEGQPQHF

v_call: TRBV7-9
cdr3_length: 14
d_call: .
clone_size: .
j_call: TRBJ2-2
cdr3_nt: TGTGCCAGCAGCACTTCAGGGGGGTCCGGGGAGCTGTTTTTT
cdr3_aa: CASSTSGGSGELFF

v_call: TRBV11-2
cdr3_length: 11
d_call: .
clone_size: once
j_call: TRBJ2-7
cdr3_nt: TGTGCCAGCAGCTTAAACTACGAGCAGTACTTC
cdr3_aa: CASSLNYEQYF

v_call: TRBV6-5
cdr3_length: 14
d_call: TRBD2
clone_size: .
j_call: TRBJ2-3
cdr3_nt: TGTGCCAGCAGCCTGACTAGCGGGGGAGGCGTGCAGTATTTT
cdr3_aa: CASSLTSGGGVQYF

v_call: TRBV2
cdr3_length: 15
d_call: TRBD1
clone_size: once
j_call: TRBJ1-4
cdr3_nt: TGTGCCAGCACCGGCTGGGCAGGGGGAAACGAAAAACTGTTTTTT
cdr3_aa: CASTGWAGGNEKLFF

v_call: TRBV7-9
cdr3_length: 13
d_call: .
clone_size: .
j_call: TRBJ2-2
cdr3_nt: TGTGCCAGCAGCTTAGTCTACACCGGGGAGCTGTTTTTT
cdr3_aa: CASSLVYTGELFF

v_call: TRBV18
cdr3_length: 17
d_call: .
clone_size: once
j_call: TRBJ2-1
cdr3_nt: TGTGCCAGCTCACCACCCACAGCAGGGGGCTTGGCGGGAGCCAAGTTCTTC
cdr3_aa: CASSPPTAGGLAGAKFF

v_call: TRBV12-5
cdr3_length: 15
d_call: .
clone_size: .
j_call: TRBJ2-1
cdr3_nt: TGTGCTAGTGGTTCGTACCAGGGGTATTACAATGAGCAGTTCTTC
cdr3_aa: CASGSYQGYYNEQFF

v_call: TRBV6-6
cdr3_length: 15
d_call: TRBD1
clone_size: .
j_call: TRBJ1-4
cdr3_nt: TGTGCCAGCAGTACTGCCGTGACAGGGGGTGAAAAACTGTTTTTT
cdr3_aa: CASSTAVTGGEKLFF

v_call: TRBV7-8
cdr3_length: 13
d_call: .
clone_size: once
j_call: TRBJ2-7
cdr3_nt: TGTGCCAGCAACCTAGTACAGGGCTACGAGCAGTACTTC
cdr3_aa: CASNLVQGYEQYF

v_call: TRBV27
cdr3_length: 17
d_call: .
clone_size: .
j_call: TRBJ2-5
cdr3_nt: TGTGCCAGCAGTCTCCTAGCCGGGCCGCTCAGGGAAGAGACCCAGTACTTC
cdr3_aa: CASSLLAGPLREETQYF

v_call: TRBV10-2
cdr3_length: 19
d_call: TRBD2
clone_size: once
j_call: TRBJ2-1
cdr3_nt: TGCGCCAGCAGTGAAATGACGTTCCAGACTAGCGGGAGGTGCTTGTGGCAGTTCTTC
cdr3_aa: CASSEMTFQTSGRCLWQFF

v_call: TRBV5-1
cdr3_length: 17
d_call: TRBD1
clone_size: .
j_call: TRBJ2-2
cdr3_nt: TGCGCCAGCAGCTTGGCCTATGGGACAGGGAGAACCGGGGAGCTGTTTTTT
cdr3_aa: CASSLAYGTGRTGELFF

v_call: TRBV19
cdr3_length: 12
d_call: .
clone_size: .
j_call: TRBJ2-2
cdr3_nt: TGTGCCAGTAGTGCAAACACCGGGGAGCTGTTTTTT
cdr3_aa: CASSANTGELFF

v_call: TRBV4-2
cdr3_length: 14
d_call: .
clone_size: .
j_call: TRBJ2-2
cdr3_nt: TGTGCCAGCAGCCAAGATAGGGGGAGCGAGGAGCTGTTTTTT
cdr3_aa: CASSQDRGSEELFF

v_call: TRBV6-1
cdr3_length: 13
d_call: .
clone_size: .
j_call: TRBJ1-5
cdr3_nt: TGTGCCAGCAGTGAGCGTGGGCTTCAGCCCCAGCATTTT
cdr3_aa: CASSERGLQPQHF

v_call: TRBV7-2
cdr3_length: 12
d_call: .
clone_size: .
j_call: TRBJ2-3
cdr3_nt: TGTGCCAGCAGCTTAGCTTCAGATACGCAGTATTTT
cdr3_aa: CASSLASDTQYF

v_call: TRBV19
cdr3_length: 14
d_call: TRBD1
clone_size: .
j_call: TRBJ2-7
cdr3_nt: TGTGCCAGTAGTAGCAGGGGGCGCCTGTACGAGCAGTACTTC
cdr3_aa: CASSSRGRLYEQYF

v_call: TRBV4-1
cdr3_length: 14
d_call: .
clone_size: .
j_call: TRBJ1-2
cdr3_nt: TGCGCCAGCAGCCAAGAGGGGCTGGGGGATGGCTACACCTTC
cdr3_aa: CASSQEGLGDGYTF

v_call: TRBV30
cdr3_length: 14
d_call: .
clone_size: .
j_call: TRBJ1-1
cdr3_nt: TGTGCCTGGAGTGTACAGGGCCGGAACACTGAAGCTTTCTTT
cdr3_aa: CAWSVQGRNTEAFF

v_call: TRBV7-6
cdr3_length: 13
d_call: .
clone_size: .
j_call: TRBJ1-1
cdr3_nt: TGTGCCAGCAGCCCCAAAGCAAACACTGAAGCTTTCTTT
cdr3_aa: CASSPKANTEAFF

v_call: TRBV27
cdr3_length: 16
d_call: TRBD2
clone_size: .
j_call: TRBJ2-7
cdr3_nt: TGTGCCAGCAGTTTATCGGGGACTAGCGGGGGCTACGAGCAGTACTTC
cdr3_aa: CASSLSGTSGGYEQYF

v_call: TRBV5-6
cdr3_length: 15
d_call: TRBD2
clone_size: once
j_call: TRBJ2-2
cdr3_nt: TGTGCCAGCAGCTTAGCGGGGGGTAGGCGCGGGGAGCTGTTTTTT
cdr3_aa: CASSLAGGRRGELFF

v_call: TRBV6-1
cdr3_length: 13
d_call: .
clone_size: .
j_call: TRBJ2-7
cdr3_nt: TGTGCCAGCACTATCAGCAGGACCTTGGAGCAGTACTTC
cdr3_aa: CASTISRTLEQYF

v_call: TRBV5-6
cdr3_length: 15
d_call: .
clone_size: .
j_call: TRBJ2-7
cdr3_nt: TGTGCCAGCAGCCTCGGGGCAGACTGGGGCTACGAGCAGTACTTC
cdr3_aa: CASSLGADWGYEQYF

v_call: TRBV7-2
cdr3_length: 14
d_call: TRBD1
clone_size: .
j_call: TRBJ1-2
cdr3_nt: TGTGCCAGCAGACGACAGGGGGGGATATATGGCTACACCTTC
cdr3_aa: CASRRQGGIYGYTF

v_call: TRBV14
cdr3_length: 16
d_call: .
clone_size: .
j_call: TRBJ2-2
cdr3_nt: TGTGCCAGCAGCCGGATCGGGATACAGGAGACCGGGGAGCTGTTTTTT
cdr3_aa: CASSRIGIQETGELFF

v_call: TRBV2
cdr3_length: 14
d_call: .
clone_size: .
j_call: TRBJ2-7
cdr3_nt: TGTGCCAGCAGTGAGCGGACCGGGTTTATGGAGCAGTACTTC
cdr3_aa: CASSERTGFMEQYF

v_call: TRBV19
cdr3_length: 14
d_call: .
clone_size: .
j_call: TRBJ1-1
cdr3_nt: TGTGCCAGTACAGGCGGGGGGATTGGCACTGAAGCTTTCTTT
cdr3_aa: CASTGGGIGTEAFF

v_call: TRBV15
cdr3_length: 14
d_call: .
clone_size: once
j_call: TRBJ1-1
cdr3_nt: TGTGCCACCAGCAGAAGGGGCTCGGGGACTGAAGCTTTCTTT
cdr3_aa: CATSRRGSGTEAFF

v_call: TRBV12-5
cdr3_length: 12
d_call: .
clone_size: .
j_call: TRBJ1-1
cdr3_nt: TGTGCTAGTGGTTTAGTGAACACTGAAGCTTTCTTT
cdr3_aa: CASGLVNTEAFF

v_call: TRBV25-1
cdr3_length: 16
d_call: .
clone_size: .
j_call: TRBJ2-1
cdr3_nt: TGTGCCAGCAGTGGGGGGCGGGGAAGCTCCTACAATGAGCAGTTCTTC
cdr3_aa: CASSGGRGSSYNEQFF

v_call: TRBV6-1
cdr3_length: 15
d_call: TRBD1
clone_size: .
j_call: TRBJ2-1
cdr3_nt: TGTGCCAGCAGTCGACAGGGGGGTGAGTACAATGAGCAGTTCTTC
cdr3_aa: CASSRQGGEYNEQFF

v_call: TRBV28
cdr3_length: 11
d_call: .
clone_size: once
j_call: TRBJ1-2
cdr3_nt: TGTGCCAGCAGTTCTAACTATGGCTACACCTTC
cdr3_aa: CASSSNYGYTF

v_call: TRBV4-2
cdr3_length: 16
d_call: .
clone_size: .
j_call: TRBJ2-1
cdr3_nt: TGTGCCAGCAGCCAAGAGTCAGGGGGGCGATACAATGAGCAGTTCTTC
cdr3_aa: CASSQESGGRYNEQFF

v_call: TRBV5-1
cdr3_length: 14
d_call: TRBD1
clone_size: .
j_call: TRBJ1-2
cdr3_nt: TGCGCCAGCAGCTCCGGAGACAGGGGCGGCGGCTACACCTTC
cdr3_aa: CASSSGDRGGGYTF

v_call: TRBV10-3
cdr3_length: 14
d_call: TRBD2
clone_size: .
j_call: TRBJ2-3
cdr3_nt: TGTGCCATCAGGGAGCGGGGGGGGACAGATACGCAGTATTTT
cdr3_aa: CAIRERGGTDTQYF

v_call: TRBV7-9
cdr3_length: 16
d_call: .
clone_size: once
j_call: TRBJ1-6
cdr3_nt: TGTGCCAGCAGCTTAGCCTCGGGGGCAACGAATTCACCCCTCCACTTT
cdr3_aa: CASSLASGATNSPLHF

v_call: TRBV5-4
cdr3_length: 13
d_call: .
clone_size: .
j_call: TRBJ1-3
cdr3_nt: TGTGCCAGCAGCTCGGTTCATTTGAACACCATATATTTT
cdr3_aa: CASSSVHLNTIYF

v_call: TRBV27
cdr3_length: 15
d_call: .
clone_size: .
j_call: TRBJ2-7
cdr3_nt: TGTGCCAGCAGAAAGAAGGGGTCGAATTCCTACGAGCAGTACTTC
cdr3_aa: CASRKKGSNSYEQYF

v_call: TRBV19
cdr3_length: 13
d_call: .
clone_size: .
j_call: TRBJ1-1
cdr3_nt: TGTGCCAGTCTCCCAGCTGGGAACACTGAAGCTTTCTTT
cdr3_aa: CASLPAGNTEAFF

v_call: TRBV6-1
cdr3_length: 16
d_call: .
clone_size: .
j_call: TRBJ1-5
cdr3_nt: TGTGCCAGCAGTGAAGGGGTTGTAGGGCCCTGGGGGCCCCAGCATTTT
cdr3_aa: CASSEGVVGPWGPQHF

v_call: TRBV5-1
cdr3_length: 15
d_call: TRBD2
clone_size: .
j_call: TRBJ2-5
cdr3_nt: TGCGCCAGCAGCATAGGGACTAGCGGGGCAGAGACCCAGTACTTC
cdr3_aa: CASSIGTSGAETQYF

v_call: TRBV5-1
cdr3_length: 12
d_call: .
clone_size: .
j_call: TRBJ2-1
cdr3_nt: TGCGCCAGCAGCCCGGGCCCCGGCGGGCAGTTCTTC
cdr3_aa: CASSPGPGGQFF

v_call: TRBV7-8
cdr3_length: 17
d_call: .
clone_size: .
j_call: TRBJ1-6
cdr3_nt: TGTGCCAGCAGCTTAGGTTCGGGGAGCTCCTATAATTCACCCCTCCACTTT
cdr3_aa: CASSLGSGSSYNSPLHF

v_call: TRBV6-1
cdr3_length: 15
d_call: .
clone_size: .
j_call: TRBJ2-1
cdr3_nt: TGTGCCAGCAGTGAAGCACGGTCCTTTCGGAATGAGCAGTTCTTC
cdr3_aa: CASSEARSFRNEQFF

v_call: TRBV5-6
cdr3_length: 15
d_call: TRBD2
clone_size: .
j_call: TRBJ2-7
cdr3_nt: TGTGCCAGCAGCTTTGGACTAGCGGGGACCTACGAGCAGTACTTC
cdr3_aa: CASSFGLAGTYEQYF

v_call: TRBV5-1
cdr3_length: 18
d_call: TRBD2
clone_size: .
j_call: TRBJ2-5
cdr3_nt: TGCGCCAGCAGCCGCAGACCCGGGACTAGTAGGGAGAAAGAGACCCAGTACTTC
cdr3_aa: CASSRRPGTSREKETQYF

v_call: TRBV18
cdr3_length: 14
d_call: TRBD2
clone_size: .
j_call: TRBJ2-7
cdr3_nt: TGTGCCAGCTCACCGGGGGGGGAACTTAACGAGCAGTACTTC
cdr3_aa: CASSPGGELNEQYF

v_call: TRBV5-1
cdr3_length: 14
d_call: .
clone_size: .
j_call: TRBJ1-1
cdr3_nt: TGCGCCAGCAGCTTGCAGGGACAGAACACTGAAGCTTTCTTT
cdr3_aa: CASSLQGQNTEAFF

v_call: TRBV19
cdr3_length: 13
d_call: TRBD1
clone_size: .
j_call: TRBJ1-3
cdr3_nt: TGTGCCAGTAGGGGACAGGGAGTAAACACCATATATTTT
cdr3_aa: CASRGQGVNTIYF

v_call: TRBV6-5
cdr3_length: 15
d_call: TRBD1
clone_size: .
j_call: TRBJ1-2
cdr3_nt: TGTGCCAGCAGCCGAGGGGGCCAGGGGAGCTATGGCTACACCTTC
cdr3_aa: CASSRGGQGSYGYTF

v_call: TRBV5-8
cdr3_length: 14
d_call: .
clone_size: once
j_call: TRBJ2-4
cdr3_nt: TGTGCCAGCAGCGCGGGGCTAGCCAAAAACATTCAGTACTTC
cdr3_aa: CASSAGLAKNIQYF